What follows are 30 T cell receptor beta chains derived from one specimen sequenced in a study of T cell responses to AZD1222 COVID-19 vaccine. Assay used: immunoSEQ multiplex PCR; TCRdb lists only in-frame clones, some missing. Of more than 150,000 clones in the sample, over 80% were seen once. The material sequenced was peripheral blood, taken on day 0 of AZD1222 vaccination. These receptors all come from an adult in good health.

This clone was seen only a few times. This chain joins TRBV6-1 and TRBJ1-2, with D tentatively TRBD1 (6 bases). The CDR3 extends over 17 amino acids. Trimming shortened V by 2 bases and J by 4 bases, and 20 bases separated the two germline ends. Germline V lookup: CDR1 MNHNS, CDR2 SASEGT. In DNA, the CDR3 is TGTGCCAGCAGTGAACCGGACCAAGAGGGGGAGGCCTATGGCTACACCTTC. Translated: CASSEPDQEGEAYGYTF.

For this clone: Other DNA sequences from this sample encode an identical CDR3 as well. V usage is TRBV20-1 and J usage is TRBJ1-1, with D maybe TRBD1 (5 bases). This CDR3 is 11 amino acids long. Germline V gene sequence: CDR1 DFQATT, CDR2 SNEGSKA (reference sequence). V was cut by 4 bases and J by 4 bases, with 7 bases left in between. The CDR3 nucleotides are TGCAGTGCTACAGGGATCACTGAAGCTTTCTTT. Translation gives CSATGITEAFF.

Only a few counts were recorded for this clone. The chain combines TRBV5-8 with TRBJ2-3, with a tentative D call TRBD2 (6 bases). This CDR3 has 15 residues. CDR1 and CDR2 from the germline V gene are SGHTS and YDEGEE. V lost 6 bases, J lost 2 bases, and 16 bases lay in between. CDR3 region: CASNGPGVTTDTQYF. The DNA of the CDR3 is TGTGCCAGCAACGGACCGGGAGTCACCACAGATACGCAGTATTTT.

J is TRBJ1-2 and V is TRBV28; D is possibly TRBD1 (5 bases). Germline lookup yields CDR1 MDHEN and CDR2 SYDVKM. Trimming removed 3 bases at V and 4 bases at J, with 12 bases between. The CDR3 consists of 14 residues. CDR3 region: CASSLRGYLYGYTF. The CDR3, as DNA: TGTGCCAGCAGTTTGAGGGGATACCTCTATGGCTACACCTTC.

The V and J genes are TRBV6-4 and TRBJ2-7; 9 positions match TRBD2. J was trimmed by 3 bases and V by 6 bases; bases with no gene match: 9. Germline CDR1 and CDR2: MRHNA and SNTAGT. This CDR3 region has 15 residues. The CDR3 nucleotides read TGTGCCAGCAGCTTGACAGCGGGAGGCCTCTACGAGCAGTACTTC. This encodes CASSLTAGGLYEQYF.

The chain joins TRBV7-9 to TRBJ1-5; D possibly corresponds to TRBD1 (5 bases). There are 15 residues in the CDR3. V was cut by 2 bases and J by 5 bases, with 13 bases left in between. CDR1 and CDR2 from the germline V gene are SEHNR and FQNEAQ (reference sequence). CDR3: CASSLTQGMHQPQHF. In DNA, the CDR3 is TGTGCCAGCAGCTTAACTCAGGGTATGCATCAGCCCCAGCATTTT. The whole variable domain, filled in from reference TRBV7-9 and TRBJ1-5, reads DTGVSQNPRHKITKRGQNVTFRCDPISEHNRLYWYRQTLGQGPEFLTYFQNEAQLEKSRLLSDRFSAERPKGSFSTLEIQRTEQGDSAMYLCASSLTQGMHQPQHFGDGTRLSIL.

V and J are TRBV28 and TRBJ2-1; 13 bases line up with TRBD2. With 3 bases clipped from V and 10 bases from J, the junction kept 9 bases outside the gene matches. Germline V gives CDR1 MDHEN, CDR2 SYDVKM. The CDR3 sequence is 16 residues long. As DNA, the CDR3 is TGTGCCAGCAGTTTCCAGCTGGGGACTAGCGGGATCGAGCAGTTCTTC. Residues: CASSFQLGTSGIEQFF.

This clone was picked up a small number of times. The chain has TRBV6-6 and TRBJ2-7, with a tentative D call TRBD1 (6 bases). The CDR3 sequence is 15 residues long. Germline V gene sequence: CDR1 MNHNY, CDR2 SVGAGI (reference sequence). V was pared by 0 bases and J by 4 bases, with 13 bases between. In DNA, the CDR3 is TGTGCCAGCAGTTACTCGAGCGGACAGAAGTACGAGCAGTACTTC. Translated, it gives CASSYSSGQKYEQYF.

At least ten counts were recorded for this clone. The chain employs TRBV6-5 and TRBJ2-7; 9 bases align to TRBD2. The CDR3 contains 16 residues. J was trimmed by 3 bases and V by 0 bases; bases with no gene match: 6. Germline loops: CDR1 MNHEY, CDR2 SVGAGI. The chain's CDR3 is CASSYSRASGNYEQYF. The CDR3, as DNA: TGTGCCAGCAGTTACTCCCGGGCTAGCGGGAACTACGAGCAGTACTTC.

The chain carries TRBV3-1 (or the pseudogene TRBV3-2) and TRBJ2-7; D is undetermined. The CDR3 is made up of 13 amino acids. Germline lookup yields CDR1 LGHDT and CDR2 YNNKEL (reference sequence). V was clipped by 2 bases and J by 3 bases, with 8 bases between them. The CDR3 is CASSQLDGYEQYF. As DNA, the CDR3 is TGTGCCAGCAGCCAACTGGACGGCTACGAGCAGTACTTC.

The chain recombines TRBV6-4 with TRBJ2-1; possible D gene TRBD2, 7 bases. V was clipped by 4 bases and J by 4 bases, with 14 bases between them. The length of the CDR3 is 15 residues. Germline V CDR1 and CDR2: MRHNA, SNTAGT. The CDR3 is CASSAEEGGYNEQFF. CDR3 DNA sequence: TGTGCCAGCAGTGCCGAGGAGGGGGGGTACAATGAGCAGTTCTTC.

CDR3 region: CASSLGGGDTYEQYF. CDR3 nucleotides: TGTGCCAGCAGCTTAGGCGGGGGGGACACCTACGAGCAGTACTTC. V usage is TRBV11-2 and J usage is TRBJ2-7; 9 bases map to TRBD2. V was clipped by 1 base and J by 2 bases; unmatched bases: 3. Germline V gives CDR1 SGHAT, CDR2 FQNNGV. CDR3 length equals 15 residues.

The J gene is TRBJ1-5, the V gene TRBV4-2; D remains ambiguous. Germline values: CDR1 LGHNA, CDR2 YNFKEQ. The CDR3 length is 14 residues. Trimming removed 0 bases from V and 7 bases from J, with 10 bases in between. The CDR3 reads CASSQEKMGQPQHF. As DNA, the CDR3 is TGTGCCAGCAGCCAAGAAAAGATGGGCCAGCCCCAGCATTTT.

CDR3 loop: CASSNPPGQTNTEAFF. Here the CDR3 DNA reads TGTGCCAGCAGTAATCCCCCGGGACAAACGAACACTGAAGCTTTCTTT. The V call is TRBV6-2 or TRBV6-3, the J call TRBJ1-1, with D maybe TRBD1 (6 bases). Deletions cut 5 bases from V and 1 base from J, with 17 bases between. This CDR3 comprises 16 residues. CDR1 is MNHEY and CDR2 is SVGEGT in the germline V gene.

The rearrangement uses TRBV10-3 and TRBJ2-5, with 7 bases aligning to TRBD1. V dropped 2 bases and J dropped 4; count of bases not matched to a gene: 7. The CDR3 is 15 amino acids. From germline, CDR1 is ENHRY and CDR2 SYGVKD. The CDR3, as DNA: TGTGCCATCAGTGAGGAGGCGACAGGGCGAGAGACCCAGTACTTC. The encoded protein is CAISEEATGRETQYF.

This chain connects TRBV3-1 (or the pseudogene TRBV3-2) to TRBJ2-2; no definite D call. Germline V gives CDR1 LGHDT, CDR2 YNNKEL (reference sequence). There are 14 residues in the CDR3. V lost 1 base and J lost 10, with 13 bases in between. This CDR3 is CASSQVSRAAELFF. CDR3 DNA sequence: TGTGCCAGCAGCCAAGTTTCCCGGGCCGCGGAGCTGTTTTTT.

The V gene is TRBV2, the J gene TRBJ1-5, with D maybe TRBD1 (6 bases). Germline loops: CDR1 SNHLY, CDR2 FYNNEI. Trimming left V 1 base short and J 4 bases short, with 8 bases between. The CDR3 is 14 residues long. The CDR3 DNA reads TGTGCCAGCAGTGAAGAGACAGGTAATCAGCCCCAGCATTTT. Translated, it gives CASSEETGNQPQHF.

CDR3 amino acids: CASRNSGGPYNEQFF. The CDR3 bases are TGTGCCAGCAGGAACAGCGGGGGCCCCTACAATGAGCAGTTCTTC. The chain carries TRBV6-5 and TRBJ2-1, with 8 bases aligning to TRBD2. The ends lost 6 bases at V and 2 bases at J; junction bases unmatched: 6. The CDR3 runs 15 residues. CDR1 and CDR2 (germline): MNHEY, SVGAGI.

The rearrangement uses TRBV18 and TRBJ1-1, with 8 bases identical to TRBD1. CDR1 KGHSH and CDR2 LQKENI come from the germline V gene. CDR3 size: 14 residues. Trimming at V came to 2 bases and at J to 5 bases, leaving 4 bases not matched to a gene. CDR3 amino acids: CASSPWTGLTEAFF. As DNA, the CDR3 is TGTGCCAGCTCACCATGGACAGGGTTAACTGAAGCTTTCTTT. Complete variable domain (other parts from reference TRBV18 and TRBJ1-1): NAGVMQNPRHLVRRRGQEARLRCSPMKGHSHVYWYRQLPEEGLKFMVYLQKENIIDESGMPKERFSAEFPKEGPSILRIQQVVRGDSAAYFCASSPWTGLTEAFFGQGTRLTVV.

The chain has TRBV6-1 and TRBJ1-4; possible D gene TRBD1, 5 bases. V was clipped by 2 bases and J by 2 bases, with 15 bases between them. The CDR3 contains 17 residues. CDR1 is MNHNS, CDR2 SASEGT, per germline. The chain's CDR3 is CASSEYPRGVTNEKLFF. In DNA form, the CDR3 reads TGTGCCAGCAGTGAATACCCCCGGGGGGTCACTAATGAAAAACTGTTTTTT.

The rearrangement uses TRBV28 and TRBJ2-3; TRBD1 is a possible D gene (5 bases). Germline lookup yields CDR1 MDHEN and CDR2 SYDVKM. With 10 bases removed from V and 2 bases from J, the gap between germline ends came to 13 bases. This CDR3 region has 13 residues. The CDR3 reads CANADTFTDTQYF. The CDR3 DNA reads as TGTGCCAACGCGGACACCTTCACAGATACGCAGTATTTT. Variable domain in full (rest from reference TRBV28 and TRBJ2-3): DVKVTQSSRYLVKRTGEKVFLECVQDMDHENMFWYRQDPGLGLRLIYFSYDVKMKEKGDIPEGYSVSREKKERFSLILESASTNQTSMYLCANADTFTDTQYFGPGTRLTVL.

The chain combines TRBV30 with TRBJ1-2; D may be TRBD1 (5 bases). This CDR3 has 14 residues. Per germline, CDR1 GTSNPN and CDR2 SVGIG (reference sequence). Trimming stripped 2 bases from V and 8 bases from J, with 18 bases between. The DNA of the CDR3 is TGTGCCTGGAGTATCGGGCAGGGAATAGGAGGCTACACCTTC. Translated: CAWSIGQGIGGYTF.

The chain links TRBV7-2 to TRBJ1-4; D remains ambiguous. V lost 5 bases to trimming and J lost 7 bases, with 11 bases between them. There are 13 residues in the CDR3. Per germline, CDR1 SGHTA and CDR2 FQGNSA. CDR3 residues: CASSQVTTEKLFF. The CDR3 DNA sequence: TGTGCCAGCAGCCAAGTTACCACTGAAAAACTGTTTTTT.

V usage is TRBV5-4 and J usage is TRBJ1-5, with D possibly being TRBD1 (6 bases). Trimming stripped 4 bases from V and 5 bases from J, with 19 bases between. Germline V gives CDR1 SGHNT, CDR2 YYREEE (reference sequence). This CDR3 comprises 16 residues. CDR3 in DNA: TGTGCCAGCAGCGGACGCAGGGGTTCCAGGGATCAGCCCCAGCATTTT. It specifies CASSGRRGSRDQPQHF.

The sample holds one count of this clone. The chain has TRBV5-1 and TRBJ1-2, with 8 bases identical to TRBD1. The trim removed 5 bases at V and 0 bases at J, leaving 9 bases unmatched. The length of the CDR3 is 16 residues. Germline V gene lookup returns CDR1 SGHRS and CDR2 YFSETQ. Written as DNA, the CDR3 is TGCGCCAGCAGTTCGGGACAGGCCATGCCTAACTATGGCTACACCTTC. Translated: CASSSGQAMPNYGYTF.

The chain has TRBV7-9 and TRBJ1-3; possibly TRBD1 for D (5 bases). Germline assignment: CDR1 SEHNR and CDR2 FQNEAQ (reference sequence). The CDR3 consists of 14 residues. V was pared by 1 base and J by 9 bases, with 13 bases between. Here the CDR3 reads CASSLVSGPSTIYF. The CDR3 DNA follows: TGTGCCAGCAGCTTAGTTTCGGGGCCTAGCACCATATATTTT. Full variable domain (missing parts from reference TRBV7-9 and TRBJ1-3): DTGVSQNPRHKITKRGQNVTFRCDPISEHNRLYWYRQTLGQGPEFLTYFQNEAQLEKSRLLSDRFSAERPKGSFSTLEIQRTEQGDSAMYLCASSLVSGPSTIYFGEGSWLTVV.

This clone came up once. The rearrangement joins TRBV29-1 to TRBJ2-1; 8 bases are a match to TRBD1. Germline values: CDR1 SQVTM, CDR2 ANQGSEA. The ends lost 4 bases at V and 3 bases at J; junction bases unmatched: 2. This CDR3 contains 13 residues. As DNA, the CDR3 is TGCAGCGTTGGGGACAGGAACTACAATGAGCAGTTCTTC. It is translated as CSVGDRNYNEQFF.

The V gene is TRBV7-9, the J gene TRBJ2-3; a possible D gene is TRBD2 (5 bases). Per germline, CDR1 SEHNR and CDR2 FQNEAQ (reference sequence). V gave up 1 base and J gave up 0 bases, with 5 bases separating them. The CDR3 totals 14 residues. The CDR3 spells CASSLGTSTDTQYF. In DNA form, the CDR3 reads TGTGCCAGCAGCTTAGGGACTAGCACAGATACGCAGTATTTT.

This chain joins TRBV6-5 and TRBJ1-2; TRBD1 matches 10 bases. Germline-derived CDR1 and CDR2 are MNHEY and SVGAGI. The V segment lost 2 bases and the J segment 2 bases; nucleotides outside the gene matches: 2. This CDR3 is built from 15 residues. This CDR3 reads CASSYDRGRNYGYTF. The DNA for the CDR3 is TGTGCCAGCAGTTACGACAGGGGGCGAAACTATGGCTACACCTTC.

This clone was seen a single time. This rearrangement joins TRBV27 to TRBJ1-3; a weak D match, TRBD1 (6 bases). Germline CDR1 is MNHEY and CDR2 is SMNVEV (reference sequence). Trimming shortened V by 4 bases and J by 2 bases, and 9 bases separated the two germline ends. This CDR3 spans 14 amino acids. CDR3 nucleotides: TGTGCCAGCAGTTCTGAGGGGGCTGGAAACACCATATATTTT. Amino acids: CASSSEGAGNTIYF.